This paragraph covers one T cell receptor beta chain sequence. This record belongs to a study of OX40 agonist ivuxolimab in advanced cancers. CDR1 is MGHRA, CDR2 YSYEKL, per germline. The ends were cut back, 0 bases at V and 5 bases at J, with 12 bases in the middle. The CDR3 covers 15 residues. This table comes from immunoSEQ multiplex PCR, and its TCRdb copy is limited to in-frame clones, with some not included. The table shows tens of thousands of clones, with about 89% occurring only once. The specimen comprised CD4+ or CD8+ T cells sorted from blood, sampled in a trial of the OX40 agonist ivuxolimab. The chain couples TRBV4-1 to TRBJ2-3, with no clear D. This clonotype was obtained from an adult with an advanced solid tumor such as melanoma, head and neck, liver or kidney cancer. The CDR3 sequence is CASSQEPTSRDTQYF. CDR3 DNA sequence: TGCGCCAGCAGCCAAGAGCCTACGTCTAGAGATACGCAGTATTTT.